Listed below are T cell receptor beta chains from one sample, sequenced in a study of radiation and T cells in renal cell carcinoma. TCRdb's copy holds only in-frame clones and misses some; the assay was immunoSEQ multiplex PCR. The sample includes about 78,000 clones, around 89% of them seen just once. The sample in question was blood, obtained from a patient whose treatment included radiotherapy and nephrectomy. These receptors all come from a woman between 65 and 79 years old with renal cell carcinoma. Both conserved end residues are part of each CDR3. A D gene is named only where the DNA matches it firmly. Size values are once, few and many counts, or a class for expanded clones, and some rows have none.

d_call,v_call,cdr3_length,j_call,clone_size,cdr3_nt,cdr3_aa
TRBD1,TRBV6-6,15,TRBJ2-1,NA,TGTGCCAGCAGTGGGACAGGGGGGACAAACAATGAGCAGTTCTTC,CASSGTGGTNNEQFF
NA,TRBV29-1,14,TRBJ2-2,NA,TGCAGCGTTGGAATGGGGACGAACACCGGGGAGCTGTTTTTT,CSVGMGTNTGELFF
NA,TRBV6-6,14,TRBJ1-1,NA,TGTGCCAGCAGTTACACCTACCGGGACACTGAAGCTTTCTTT,CASSYTYRDTEAFF
NA,TRBV4-2,14,TRBJ1-3,once,TGTGCCAGCAGCCAGGCCAGGGGTGGGGACACCATATATTTT,CASSQARGGDTIYF
TRBD2,TRBV19,13,TRBJ2-1,NA,TGTGCCAGTAGCCGGGACTACTACAATGAGCAGTTCTTC,CASSRDYYNEQFF
NA,TRBV19,15,TRBJ1-2,NA,TGTGCCAGTAGTATAGTAGTGAACGGGGGCGGAGGCTACACCTTC,CASSIVVNGGGGYTF
NA,TRBV2,13,TRBJ1-5,NA,TGTGCCAGCAGGCAGGGCACCAATCAGCCCCAGCATTTT,CASRQGTNQPQHF
TRBD2,TRBV6-5,15,TRBJ2-5,NA,TGTGCCAGCAGTTACGCGGGGGGGCGACAAGAGACCCAGTACTTC,CASSYAGGRQETQYF
NA,TRBV7-8,16,TRBJ1-5,NA,TGTGCCAGCAGCTTAGATCCGTCGGCCGGCAATCAGCCCCAGCATTTT,CASSLDPSAGNQPQHF
NA,TRBV4-3,14,TRBJ2-3,NA,TGCGCCAGCAGCCCGGGACTGCGCACAGATACGCAGTATTTT,CASSPGLRTDTQYF
NA,TRBV6-6,11,TRBJ1-5,NA,TGTGCCAGCACCGGTGGTAACCCCCAGCATTTT,CASTGGNPQHF
NA,TRBV6-5,15,TRBJ1-1,NA,TGTGCCAGCAGTCCGGTGGCAGGGATAATCGCTGAAGCTTTCTTT,CASSPVAGIIAEAFF
TRBD1,TRBV7-2,17,TRBJ1-2,NA,TGTGCCAGCAGCTTAGCCCCCCCCGGGACAGGGGCTCGTGGCTACACCTTC,CASSLAPPGTGARGYTF
NA,TRBV2,15,TRBJ1-6,NA,TGTGCCAGCAGTGCGAAAGGAGGCGGTGGATCACCCCTCCACTTT,CASSAKGGGGSPLHF
NA,TRBV28,16,TRBJ2-7,once,TGTGCCAGCCGAAATAGGGGGGGCCTCGAGGTCTACGAGCAGTACTTC,CASRNRGGLEVYEQYF
NA,TRBV5-1,16,TRBJ1-6,NA,TGCGCCAGCAGCTTCGGCCGCCGGGGAGATAATTCACCCCTCCACTTT,CASSFGRRGDNSPLHF